This T cell receptor (beta chain) was captured by sequencing in a study of T cells in Graves' hyperthyroidism and ophthalmopathy. Overall study results and limits: In the analysis, a 13 V-J model separated ophthalmopathy from stable hyperthyroidism. A median about 7 months before onset, the model predicted ophthalmopathy.

Using RNA transcripts as the source, TCR beta CDR3 regions were amplified. Researchers ran a first-round RT-PCR on the TCR CDR3 using the HTBI primer set. MiXCR, run by TCRdb on the multiplex PCR reads, gives a single entry per CDR3 protein. The sample records roughly 380,000 distinct CDR3 sequences, under 20% being singletons. Germline-derived CDR1 and CDR2 are MNHNS and SASEGT. V was pared by 4 bases and J by 7 bases, with 9 bases of the junction left unmatched. The CDR3 is 14 amino acids. Exclusions: uncontrolled infection, other autoimmune disease, pregnancy, lactation. This clonotype was counted many times. The antigen is unknown.

The sequence was obtained from a woman between 18 and 29 years old with Graves' hyperthyroidism. The sequencing input was blood. The gene calls are TRBV6-1 and TRBJ1-1; TRBD1 matches 7 bases. CDR3 sequence: CASSGQTGLIEAFF. CDR3 coding DNA: TGTGCCAGCAGTGGTCAGACAGGGTTGATTGAAGCTTTCTTT.